Following are 4 T cell receptor beta chains from one sample sequenced in a study of OX40 agonist ivuxolimab in advanced cancers. Only in-frame clones appear in the TCRdb table, and some are missing; sequencing was by immunoSEQ multiplex PCR. The table records roughly 70,000 clones, 75% to 90% of them present only once. The source material was CD4+ or CD8+ T cells sorted from blood, sampled in a trial of the OX40 agonist ivuxolimab. The receptors here all came from an adult with an advanced solid tumor such as melanoma, head and neck, liver or kidney cancer.

The chain carries TRBV29-1 and TRBJ2-3; 8 bases map to TRBD1. Per the germline V gene, CDR1 is SQVTM and CDR2 is ANQGSEA. The CDR3 is 13 residues long. V lost 6 bases to trimming and J lost 1 base; unmatched junction nucleotides: 3. CDR3 loop: CSVETGGTDTQYF. In DNA form, the CDR3 reads TGCAGCGTGGAGACAGGGGGCACAGATACGCAGTATTTT.

The V and J genes are TRBV5-1 and TRBJ2-7, with a tentative D call TRBD2 (6 bases). With 4 bases removed from V and 2 bases from J, the gap between germline ends came to 19 bases. This CDR3 has 16 residues. Germline CDR1 reads SGHRS; CDR2 reads YFSETQ. CDR3: CASSPGLISSAYEQYF. For the CDR3, the DNA is TGCGCCAGCAGCCCGGGACTGATCTCCTCCGCCTACGAGCAGTACTTC.

A few counts support this clone. DNA of the CDR3: TGTGCCAGCAGCTCCTCCGTGGGGCGCAGGTCGCGAGGGCTTGGCTACACCTTC. Translated: CASSSSVGRRSRGLGYTF. V gene TRBV21-1 combines with J gene TRBJ1-2. TRBV21-1 corresponds to a pseudogene. The CDR3 covers 18 residues.

CDR3 DNA sequence: TGCAGTGCTAGAGAAAGTGAAAAACTGTTTTTT. As protein: CSARESEKLFF. The rearrangement uses TRBV20-1 and TRBJ1-4; no definite D call. V was shortened by 0 bases and J by 7 bases, with 3 bases between the two germline ends. The germline V gene has CDR1 DFQATT and CDR2 SNEGSKA (reference sequence). This CDR3 region has 11 residues.